Listed below are T cell receptor beta chains from one sample, sequenced in a study of blood T cell repertoires in COVID-19. Method: immunoSEQ multiplex PCR; TCRdb's copy keeps in-frame clones and lacks some. The sample carries 100,000 or so clones, 88% recorded once. Sequencing used peripheral blood. Every receptor here comes from a man between 60 and 75 years old with acute or convalescent COVID-19. Each CDR3 is given with its conserved first and last residue. Rows give clone size only sometimes, using once, few, many, or a class for an expanded clone.

size,V,J,CDR3
-,TRBV5-4,TRBJ2-1,CASSLGFAGVANNEQFF
-,TRBV6-4,TRBJ2-2,CASSVTSTGELFF
-,TRBV5-1,TRBJ2-3,CASSLTWQGAPDTQYF
-,TRBV2,TRBJ2-7,CASRYGTGGSYEQYF
-,TRBV5-1,TRBJ2-7,CASSPRTGMGEQYF
-,TRBV19,TRBJ2-5,CASSTKLAGGLVGETQYF
once,TRBV29-1,TRBJ2-3,CSVETGNEDTQYF
-,TRBV5-1,TRBJ1-6,CASTALGQGNSPLHF
-,TRBV7-6,TRBJ1-3,CASSSGTGSGNTIYF
-,TRBV5-1,TRBJ1-1,CASSLEGTGNTEAFF
once,TRBV27,TRBJ2-2,CASSFVGQTNTGELFF
-,TRBV6-5,TRBJ1-1,CASSYSLYTTEAFF
once,TRBV19,TRBJ2-7,CASKKGTGAYEQYF
-,TRBV2,TRBJ1-6,CASNEDRFGSPLHF
-,TRBV7-9,TRBJ2-1,CASSLAAAGGRGEQFF
few,TRBV19,TRBJ1-4,CASSVRQESNEKLFF
-,TRBV27,TRBJ2-7,CASSLQRAQRYEQYF
-,TRBV10-3,TRBJ1-1,CASSRAEDTEAFF
few,TRBV14,TRBJ2-1,CASSSIAGGPYNEQFF
-,TRBV5-1,TRBJ1-2,CASSLDGSPNYGYTF
-,TRBV5-1,TRBJ2-2,CASSVTSGRGAGELFF
-,TRBV5-1,TRBJ1-2,CASSPQPTGDYGYTF
-,TRBV6-5,TRBJ1-1,CASRVDRGNTEAFF
-,TRBV30,TRBJ2-6,CAWSPPGQGMGSGANVLTF
few,TRBV6-5,TRBJ1-2,CASMGTGAFYGYTF
-,TRBV19,TRBJ1-5,CASIRTGGSGQPQHF
once,TRBV7-9,TRBJ1-6,CASSLEGGENSPLHF
-,TRBV6-1,TRBJ2-3,CASSGTSGGPSTSLYTQYF
-,TRBV6-5,TRBJ2-3,CASRRSRIGTDTQYF
once,TRBV11-2,TRBJ1-6,CASSPQGARNSPLHF
-,TRBV5-6,TRBJ2-5,CASSRTGGGTQYF
-,TRBV27,TRBJ1-5,CASSFRQGDQPQHF
-,TRBV6-6,TRBJ1-5,CASSLGTDSNQPQHF
-,TRBV30,TRBJ1-1,CAMMTGEWNTEAFF
once,TRBV29-1,TRBJ1-2,CSAVAQGGYGYTF
once,TRBV6-6,TRBJ2-2,CASSYGTVNTGELFF
-,TRBV27,TRBJ2-7,CASSLLTSGRDEQYF
-,TRBV5-1,TRBJ2-3,CASSLVQSTDTQYF
-,TRBV6-5,TRBJ1-2,CASSPTATNYGYTF
few,TRBV6-5,TRBJ1-1,CASTRVGLNTEAFF
-,TRBV7-2,TRBJ1-1,CASSENRGTTEAFF
-,TRBV6-2/TRBV6-3,TRBJ2-1,CASSSGLRRSNEQFF
few,TRBV28,TRBJ1-1,CASSRDTINTEAFF
-,TRBV19,TRBJ2-5,CASSIDTSQDQYF
-,TRBV6-5,TRBJ2-7,CASSRGAFGEQYF
-,TRBV5-1,TRBJ2-3,CASSPRGESTDTQYF
-,TRBV5-4,TRBJ2-3,CASSRDTDTQYF
-,TRBV7-9,TRBJ2-2,CASSLASYSGELFF
-,TRBV19,TRBJ1-2,CASTRDRVPYGYTF
few,TRBV27,TRBJ1-1,CASSSGTVNTEAFF
-,TRBV29-1,TRBJ1-2,CSVDSGYGYTF
-,TRBV7-6,TRBJ2-5,CASATGTNIQTQYF
once,TRBV29-1,TRBJ2-2,CSVGTSGVVLGELFF
-,TRBV7-6,TRBJ2-3,CASSLDLDISTDTQYF
-,TRBV15,TRBJ1-5,CATSSGLTGASNQPQHF
-,TRBV5-4,TRBJ1-1,CASSPELETEAFF